This is a list of T cell receptor beta chains from one sample in a study of T cells after yellow fever vaccination. TCRdb re-derived calls from the 5' RACE reads in MiXCR, one entry per CDR3 protein. In the table there are some 560,000 distinct CDR3 sequences, about 19% of which are singletons. Here the sequenced sample was PBMCs, taken 15 days after the yellow fever booster vaccination. The receptors shown here come from a man younger than 45 who received the YFV17D yellow fever vaccine. Both conserved end residues are part of each CDR3. Each record gives: CDR3 length, clone size, J gene, V gene, D gene, CDR3 protein, CDR3 DNA. The D gene is left open where the match is weak. Clone size, where shown, is once, few, many, or a class for clones that have expanded.

>15|NA|TRBJ2-5|TRBV5-1|TRBD1
CASSFTGGAGETQYF
TGCGCCAGCAGTTTTACAGGGGGCGCAGGAGAGACCCAGTACTTC
>14|NA|TRBJ2-5|TRBV5-5|NA
CASSVGLGQETQYF
TGTGCCAGCAGCGTGGGACTGGGGCAAGAGACCCAGTACTTC
>14|few|TRBJ1-4|TRBV15|NA
CATSRGQTNEKLFF
TGTGCCACCAGCAGAGGGCAAACTAATGAAAAACTGTTTTTT
>13|NA|TRBJ2-5|TRBV28|NA
CASSFVSLETQYF
TGTGCCAGCAGTTTCGTCTCCCTGGAGACCCAGTACTTC
>14|NA|TRBJ2-1|TRBV19|NA
CASSNGLGRNEQFF
TGTGCCAGTAGTAACGGTTTGGGGCGTAATGAGCAGTTCTTC
>13|NA|TRBJ2-1|TRBV10-3|NA
CAISDRSYNEQFF
TGTGCCATCTCGGACAGATCCTACAATGAGCAGTTCTTC
>15|NA|TRBJ2-3|TRBV19|TRBD2
CASPIAGEGTDTQYF
TGTGCCAGTCCCATAGCGGGAGAAGGCACAGATACGCAGTATTTT
>14|NA|TRBJ2-1|TRBV11-2|NA
CASSLILTYNEQFF
TGTGCCAGCAGCTTAATTTTAACCTACAATGAGCAGTTCTTC
>16|NA|TRBJ2-6|TRBV27|NA
CASSFQLTSGANVLTF
TGTGCCAGCAGTTTTCAGTTAACCTCTGGGGCCAACGTCCTGACTTTC
>13|NA|TRBJ1-1|TRBV12-5|NA
CASGLGLNTEAFF
TGTGCTAGTGGTTTGGGCCTGAACACTGAAGCTTTCTTT
>13|few|TRBJ2-7|TRBV27|TRBD2
CASSIGLAYEQYF
TGTGCCAGCAGTATCGGACTAGCCTACGAGCAGTACTTC
>16|NA|TRBJ2-1|TRBV6-5|NA
CASSYLPGVADNEQFF
TGTGCCAGCAGTTACTTGCCGGGGGTAGCGGACAATGAGCAGTTCTTC
>13|many|TRBJ2-1|TRBV7-2|NA
CASSFGRGNEQFF
TGTGCCAGCAGCTTTGGGCGGGGCAATGAGCAGTTCTTC
>13|few|TRBJ2-2|TRBV29-1|NA
CSVDGRYTGELFF
TGCAGCGTTGATGGGCGATACACCGGGGAGCTGTTTTTT
>13|NA|TRBJ2-1|TRBV7-8|NA
CASSFGNYNEQFF
TGTGCCAGCAGCTTCGGAAATTACAATGAGCAGTTCTTC
>14|NA|TRBJ2-5|TRBV4-2|NA
CASSQEGIQETQYF
TGTGCCAGCAGCCAAGAAGGGATCCAAGAGACCCAGTACTTC
>14|NA|TRBJ2-2|TRBV24-1|TRBD1
CATRGQGYTGELFF
TGTGCCACCAGGGGACAGGGATACACCGGGGAGCTGTTTTTT
>14|NA|TRBJ2-3|TRBV5-1|TRBD1
CASDTGTATDTQYF
TGCGCCAGCGACACCGGGACAGCCACAGATACGCAGTATTTT
>15|many|TRBJ2-1|TRBV20-1|TRBD2
CSARAGAGGSNEQFF
TGCAGTGCTAGAGCGGGGGCGGGAGGGTCAAATGAGCAGTTCTTC
>12|NA|TRBJ2-1|TRBV12-3/TRBV12-4|NA
CASSQEVLEQFF
TGTGCCAGCAGCCAAGAAGTACTTGAGCAGTTCTTC
>13|NA|TRBJ2-1|TRBV4-3|NA
CASSQDSFNEQFF
TGCGCCAGCAGCCAAGACTCCTTCAATGAGCAGTTCTTC
>14|NA|TRBJ2-1|TRBV7-6|NA
CASSLEKDLNEQFF
TGTGCCAGCAGCTTAGAAAAGGATCTCAATGAGCAGTTCTTC
>15|NA|TRBJ2-7|TRBV27|TRBD1
CASSLGRGRGYEQYF
TGTGCCAGCAGTTTAGGCAGGGGGCGTGGGTACGAGCAGTACTTC
>13|NA|TRBJ2-1|TRBV3-1|NA
CASSQDSSSSRFF
TGTGCCAGCAGCCAAGATTCTAGCAGTTCCAGGTTCTTC
>15|few|TRBJ2-7|TRBV3-1|TRBD2
CASSQSGRPTGEQYF
TGTGCCAGCAGCCAAAGCGGGAGGCCGACCGGCGAGCAGTACTTC
>16|NA|TRBJ2-5|TRBV29-1|TRBD2
CSVEWGGAGAQETQYF
TGCAGCGTTGAATGGGGAGGAGCGGGAGCCCAAGAGACCCAGTACTTC
>15|few|TRBJ2-4|TRBV9|NA
CASSVAGLAKNIQYF
TGTGCCAGCAGCGTGGCGGGGCTAGCCAAAAACATTCAGTACTTC
>16|NA|TRBJ2-5|TRBV7-2|NA
CASSSLGGTGRETQYF
TGTGCCAGCAGCTCCTTAGGCGGGACTGGAAGGGAGACCCAGTACTTC
>12|few|TRBJ2-2|TRBV30|NA
CAWSWGTGELFF
TGTGCCTGGAGTTGGGGAACCGGGGAGCTGTTTTTT
>16|NA|TRBJ2-2|TRBV24-1|NA
CATSDSRTERTGELFF
TGTGCCACCAGTGATTCCCGGACCGAACGCACCGGGGAGCTGTTTTTT
>12|few|TRBJ2-1|TRBV6-2/TRBV6-3|NA
CASRDPLDEQFF
TGTGCCAGCAGGGACCCTCTGGATGAGCAGTTCTTC
>14|few|TRBJ2-3|TRBV28|NA
CASILDKGTDTQYF
TGTGCCAGCATCCTTGACAAGGGCACAGATACGCAGTATTTT
>14|NA|TRBJ1-2|TRBV6-1|NA
CASSADGQLYGYTF
TGTGCCAGCAGTGCGGACGGACAACTCTATGGCTACACCTTC
>18|once|TRBJ2-7|TRBV6-1|TRBD1
CASPPRDRGSGRSYEQYF
TGTGCCAGCCCACCCCGGGACAGGGGGTCGGGGCGCTCCTACGAGCAGTACTTC
>17|NA|TRBJ2-2|TRBV23-1|TRBD1
CASSHPLGQGNTGELFF
TGCGCCAGCAGTCATCCCTTGGGACAGGGAAACACCGGGGAGCTGTTTTTT
>16|many|TRBJ2-3|TRBV7-9|NA
CASSLAIAGSTDTQYF
TGTGCCAGCAGCTTAGCCATCGCTGGAAGCACAGATACGCAGTATTTT
>14|few|TRBJ2-7|TRBV7-9|TRBD1
CASSLTRDSYEQYF
TGTGCCAGCAGCTTAACCCGGGACAGCTACGAGCAGTACTTC
>13|many|TRBJ2-7|TRBV5-1|NA
CASSLRDQGEQYF
TGCGCCAGCAGCCTCCGGGACCAAGGAGAGCAGTACTTC
>18|NA|TRBJ2-2|TRBV4-3|TRBD1
CASSQDGYLGDSTGELFF
TGCGCCAGCAGCCAAGATGGGTATTTGGGGGACAGCACCGGGGAGCTGTTTTTT
>17|NA|TRBJ2-1|TRBV5-8|TRBD2
CASSLTTGTSGIWEQFF
TGTGCCAGCAGCTTGACAACCGGGACTAGCGGGATTTGGGAGCAGTTCTTC
>14|many|TRBJ1-1|TRBV5-4|TRBD1
CASSFDRGYTEAFF
TGTGCCAGCAGCTTCGACAGGGGGTACACTGAAGCTTTCTTT
>16|NA|TRBJ2-2|TRBV5-4|NA
CASQADSGENTGELFF
TGTGCCAGCCAGGCGGATAGCGGCGAGAACACCGGGGAGCTGTTTTTT